The 6 T cell receptor beta chains in this list originate from one sample, sequenced in a study of cytotoxic CD8 clonotypes in ibrutinib-treated CLL. The table came from immunoSEQ multiplex PCR; TCRdb's copy has only in-frame clones and leaves some out. The sample has about 250,000 clones, 70% seen once. Material: PBMCs, obtained after 24 months of ibrutinib treatment. The origin of the receptors is a human donor with chronic lymphocytic leukemia.

The chain combines TRBV6-5 with TRBJ2-7, with D maybe TRBD1 (5 bases). CDR3 size: 11 residues. Trimming removed 6 bases from V and 7 bases from J, with 10 bases in between. Germline-derived CDR1 and CDR2 are MNHEY and SVGAGI. CDR3 DNA sequence: TGTGCCAGCAGGGCGAAGGGGGAGCAGTACTTC. Its protein is CASRAKGEQYF.

The rearrangement links TRBV13 to TRBJ2-1, with 10 bases fitting TRBD2. Trimming at V came to 5 bases and at J to 7 bases, leaving 8 bases not matched to a gene. CDR1 is PRHDT, CDR2 FYEKMQ, per germline (reference sequence). This CDR3 has 15 amino acids. The CDR3 loop is CASSVPGLAINEQFF. CDR3 DNA: TGTGCCAGCAGCGTACCGGGACTAGCGATAAATGAGCAGTTCTTC. Full variable domain (missing parts from reference TRBV13 and TRBJ2-1): AAGVIQSPRHLIKEKRETATLKCYPIPRHDTVYWYQQGPGQDPQFLISFYEKMQSDKGSIPDRFSAQQFSDYHSELNMSSLELGDSALYFCASSVPGLAINEQFFGPGTRLTVL.

A few counts support this clone. In DNA form, the CDR3 reads TGTGCCAGCAGCCAAGGTGGGGCTACCCCCCCGCGGACTATTGGCTACACCTTC. Protein product: CASSQGGATPPRTIGYTF. The chain links TRBV4-2 to TRBJ1-2, with a tentative D call TRBD1 (5 bases). The CDR3 sequence is 18 residues long. The V and J ends lost 1 base and 7 bases respectively, with 25 bases between them. The germline CDR1 and CDR2 sequences are LGHNA and YNFKEQ.

Here the CDR3 reads CASSLTRLLNEQFF. The CDR3 nucleotides read TGTGCCAGCAGCTTAACTCGGCTCCTGAATGAGCAGTTCTTC. The rearrangement joins TRBV7-8 to TRBJ2-1; D unclear. Looked up from germline, CDR1 is SGHVS and CDR2 is FQNEAQ. This CDR3 has 14 amino acids. Trimming shortened V by 2 bases and J by 7 bases, and 12 bases separated the two germline ends.

The gene calls are TRBV6-5 and TRBJ2-7, with 11 bases lining up with TRBD2. This CDR3 has 15 amino acids. Germline CDR1 and CDR2: MNHEY and SVGAGI. The J segment lost 7 bases and the V segment lost 6 bases, leaving 11 bases of the junction unmatched. The CDR3 spells CASRRPTSGIGEQYF. The CDR3 DNA is TGTGCCAGCAGACGCCCGACTAGCGGGATTGGAGAGCAGTACTTC.

There are a few counts of this clone. V and J are TRBV9 and TRBJ2-1; D gene ambiguous. The V gene lost 0 bases and the J gene lost 6 bases, with 10 bases spanning the gap. Per germline, CDR1 SGDLS and CDR2 YYNGEE. The CDR3 length is 14 residues. CDR3 nucleotides: TGTGCCAGCAGCGTAGGTATGGGGATCAATGAGCAGTTCTTC. This gives the protein CASSVGMGINEQFF.